The T cell receptor beta chain described here comes from a study of OX40 agonist ivuxolimab in advanced cancers. Study-level information: A mean age of roughly 60 years, range roughly 23 to 79, was recorded, and about 83% were male. Eligibility rules accepted prior anti-PD-1, anti-PD-L1 or anti-CTLA-4 therapy, and 35% to 45% had some. Points from the study as a whole: On average, CD8+ T cells had more expanded clones than CD4+.

Sequencing was performed with immunoSEQ multiplex PCR; in TCRdb, only in-frame clones are kept and a portion is missing. The table has tens of thousands of clones, about 79% seen once. The CDR3 length is 10 residues. V dropped 0 bases and J dropped 3 bases, with 0 bases sitting between them. The germline V gene encodes CDR1 DFQATT and CDR2 SNEGSKA (reference sequence). A word on this clone: Its antigen is currently unknown.

The source was CD4+ or CD8+ T cells sorted from blood, collected in a trial of the OX40 agonist ivuxolimab. V and J are TRBV20-1 and TRBJ2-7; D ambiguous. The TCR comes from an adult with an advanced solid tumor such as melanoma, head and neck, liver or kidney cancer. CDR3 coding DNA: TGCAGTGCTAGAGACTACGAGCAGTACTTC. Its protein is CSARDYEQYF.